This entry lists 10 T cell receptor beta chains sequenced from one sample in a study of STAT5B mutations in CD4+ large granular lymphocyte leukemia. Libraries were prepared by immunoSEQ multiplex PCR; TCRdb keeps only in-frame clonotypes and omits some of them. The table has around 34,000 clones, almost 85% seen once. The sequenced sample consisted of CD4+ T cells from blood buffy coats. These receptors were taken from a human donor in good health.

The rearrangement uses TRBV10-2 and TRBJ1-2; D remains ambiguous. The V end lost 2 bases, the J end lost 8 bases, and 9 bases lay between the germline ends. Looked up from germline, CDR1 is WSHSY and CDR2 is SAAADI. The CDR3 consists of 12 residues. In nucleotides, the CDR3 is TGCGCCAGCAGTGAGGGAGGGTCAGGCTACACCTTC. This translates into CASSEGGSGYTF.

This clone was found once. Here the CDR3 reads CASTPSRVAYEQYF. DNA of the CDR3: TGTGCCAGTACCCCAAGCAGGGTAGCCTACGAGCAGTACTTC. The genes are TRBV19 and TRBJ2-7, with D tentatively TRBD1 (5 bases). CDR1 LNHDA and CDR2 SQIVND come from the germline V gene (reference sequence). The V gene lost 7 bases and the J gene lost 2 bases, with 15 bases spanning the gap. This CDR3 comprises 14 residues.

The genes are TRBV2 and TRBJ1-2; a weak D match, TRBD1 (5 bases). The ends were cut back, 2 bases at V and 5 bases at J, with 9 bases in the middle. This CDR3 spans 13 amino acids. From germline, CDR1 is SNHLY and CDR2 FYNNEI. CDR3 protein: CASSEYQGYGYTF. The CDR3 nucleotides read TGTGCCAGCAGTGAATACCAGGGTTATGGCTACACCTTC.

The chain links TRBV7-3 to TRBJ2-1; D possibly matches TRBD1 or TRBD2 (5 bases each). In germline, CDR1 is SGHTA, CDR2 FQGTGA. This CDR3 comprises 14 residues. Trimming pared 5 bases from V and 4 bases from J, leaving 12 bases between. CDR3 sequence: CASSRAGAYNEQFF. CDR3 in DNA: TGTGCCAGCAGCAGAGCCGGGGCATACAATGAGCAGTTCTTC.

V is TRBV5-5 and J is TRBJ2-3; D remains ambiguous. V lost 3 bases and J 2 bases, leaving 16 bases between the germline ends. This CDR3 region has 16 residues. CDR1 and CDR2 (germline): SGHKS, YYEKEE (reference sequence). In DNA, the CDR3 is TGTGCCAGCAGCTATCAACTCTCTCACTCCACAGATACGCAGTATTTT. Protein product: CASSYQLSHSTDTQYF.

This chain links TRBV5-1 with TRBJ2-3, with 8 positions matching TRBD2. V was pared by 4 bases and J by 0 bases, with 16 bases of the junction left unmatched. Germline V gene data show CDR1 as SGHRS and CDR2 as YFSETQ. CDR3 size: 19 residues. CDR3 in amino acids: CASSPLEKRENPSTDTQYF. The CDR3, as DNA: TGCGCCAGCAGCCCCCTGGAAAAGCGGGAGAACCCCAGCACAGATACGCAGTATTTT. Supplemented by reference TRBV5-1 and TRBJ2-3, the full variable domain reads KAGVTQTPRYLIKTRGQQVTLSCSPISGHRSVSWYQQTPGQGLQFLFEYFSETQRNKGNFPGRFSGRQFSNSRSEMNVSTLELGDSALYLCASSPLEKRENPSTDTQYFGPGTRLTVL.

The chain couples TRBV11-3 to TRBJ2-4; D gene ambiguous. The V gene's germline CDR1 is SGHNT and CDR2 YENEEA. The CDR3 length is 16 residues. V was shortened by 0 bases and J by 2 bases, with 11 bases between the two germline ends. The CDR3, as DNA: TGTGCCAGCAGCTTAGAGTTCCGAGAACCCAAAAACATTCAGTACTTC. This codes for CASSLEFREPKNIQYF. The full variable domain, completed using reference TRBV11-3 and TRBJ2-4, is EAGVVQSPRYKIIEKKQPVAFWCNPISGHNTLYWYLQNLGQGPELLIRYENEEAVDDSQLPKDRFSAERLKGVDSTLKIQPAELGDSAVYLCASSLEFREPKNIQYFGAGTRLSVL.

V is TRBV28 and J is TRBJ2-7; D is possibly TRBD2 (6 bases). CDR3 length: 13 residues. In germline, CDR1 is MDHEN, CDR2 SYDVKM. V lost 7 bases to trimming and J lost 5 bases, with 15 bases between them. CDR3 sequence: CASTGGSSHEQYF. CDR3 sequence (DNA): TGTGCCAGCACCGGGGGATCGTCCCACGAGCAGTACTTC.

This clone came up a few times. The CDR3 reads CASSPGAGVGYGYTF. CDR3 coding DNA: TGCGCCAGCAGCCCGGGGGCAGGGGTTGGCTATGGCTACACCTTC. The chain recombines TRBV4-1 with TRBJ1-2, with D possibly TRBD1 on 6 matching bases. Germline assignment: CDR1 MGHRA and CDR2 YSYEKL. The V gene lost 4 bases and the J gene lost 4 bases, with 16 bases spanning the gap. The CDR3 is made up of 15 amino acids.

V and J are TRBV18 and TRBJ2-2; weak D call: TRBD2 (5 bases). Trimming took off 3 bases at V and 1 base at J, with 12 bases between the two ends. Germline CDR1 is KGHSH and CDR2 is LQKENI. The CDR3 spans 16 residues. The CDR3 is CASSPQKGGNTGELFF. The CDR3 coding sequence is TGTGCCAGCTCACCCCAAAAAGGAGGGAACACCGGGGAGCTGTTTTTT.